The TCR beta chain under discussion was sequenced for a study of blood T cell repertoires in COVID-19. Study-level information: Acute and convalescent COVID-19 samples came from the United States, Italy and Spain.

Clones were read by immunoSEQ multiplex PCR, and TCRdb kept only the in-frame ones, dropping some. Of about 150,000 clones in the sample, nearly 80% were seen once. The CDR3 covers 13 residues. The ends lost 4 bases at V and 2 bases at J; junction bases unmatched: 2. Per germline, CDR1 SNHLY and CDR2 FYNNEI. This TCR derives from a man of 80 years or more with acute or convalescent COVID-19. Sequenced: peripheral blood. The chain has TRBV2 and TRBJ2-7; 7 bases line up with TRBD1. CDR3: CASSARGPYEQYV. The CDR3, as DNA: TGTGCCAGCAGTGCGAGGGGGCCCTACGAGCAGTACGTC.